This TCR beta chain was identified in a study of T cell repertoires in cytomegalovirus infection. Study overall: Indications came from public TCR beta signatures; they pointed to CMV infection and to a matching HLA type. General observations from the study: Summed public TCR beta family frequency identified CMV carriers bearing the relevant HLA.

Remarks on this clonotype: Its antigen is as yet unknown.

TCRdb independently ran MiXCR on the reads; one entry per CDR3 protein. The data show about 150,000 distinct CDR3 sequences, with about 20% seen just once and roughly 9.7% held by the top ten. Deletions cut 5 bases from V and 4 bases from J, with 9 bases between. CDR3 length: 13 amino acids. CDR1 is SGHTA, CDR2 FQGTGA, per germline. The source material was PBMCs. This TCR was recovered from a human donor in good health (CMV status not recorded). Some clones in this sample may be carry-over from other donors' samples. The chain couples TRBV7-3 to TRBJ2-1, with D unresolved. CDR3 DNA sequence: TGTGCCAGCAGCCCCAACGGATACAATGAGCAGTTCTTC. This translates into CASSPNGYNEQFF. Supplemented by reference TRBV7-3 and TRBJ2-1, the full variable domain reads GAGVSQTPSNKVTEKGKYVELRCDPISGHTALYWYRQSLGQGPEFLIYFQGTGAADDSGLPNDRFFAVRPEGSVSTLKIQRTERGDSAVYLCASSPNGYNEQFFGPGTRLTVL.